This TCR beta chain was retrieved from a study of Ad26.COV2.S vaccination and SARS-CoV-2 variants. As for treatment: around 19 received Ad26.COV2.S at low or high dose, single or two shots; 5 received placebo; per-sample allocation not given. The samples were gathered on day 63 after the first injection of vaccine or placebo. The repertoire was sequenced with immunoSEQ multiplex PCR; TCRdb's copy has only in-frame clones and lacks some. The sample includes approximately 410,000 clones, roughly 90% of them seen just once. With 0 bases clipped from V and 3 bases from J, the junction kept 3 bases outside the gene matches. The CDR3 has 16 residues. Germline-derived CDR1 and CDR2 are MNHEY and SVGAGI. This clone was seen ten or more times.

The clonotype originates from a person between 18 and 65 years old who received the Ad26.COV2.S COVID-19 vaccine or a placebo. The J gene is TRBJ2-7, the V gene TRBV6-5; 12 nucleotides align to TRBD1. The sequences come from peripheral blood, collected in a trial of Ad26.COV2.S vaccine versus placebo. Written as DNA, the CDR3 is TGTGCCAGCAGTTACTCGGGGACAGGGGGCAACTACGAGCAGTACTTC. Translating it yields CASSYSGTGGNYEQYF.